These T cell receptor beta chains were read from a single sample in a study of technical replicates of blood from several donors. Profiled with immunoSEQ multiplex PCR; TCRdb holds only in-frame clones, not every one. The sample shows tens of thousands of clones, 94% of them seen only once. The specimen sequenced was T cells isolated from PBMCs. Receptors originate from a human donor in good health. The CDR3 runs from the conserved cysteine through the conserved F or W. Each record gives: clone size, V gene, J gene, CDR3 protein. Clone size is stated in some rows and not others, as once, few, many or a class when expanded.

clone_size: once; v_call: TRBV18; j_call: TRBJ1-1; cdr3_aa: CASSPQGRGTEAFF
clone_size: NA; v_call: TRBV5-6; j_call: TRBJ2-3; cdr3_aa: CASSLVNSNRPKGDTQYF
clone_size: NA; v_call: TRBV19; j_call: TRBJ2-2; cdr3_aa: CASSIGGTGVTGELFF
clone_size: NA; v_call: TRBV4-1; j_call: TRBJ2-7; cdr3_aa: CASSQGDRFYEQYF
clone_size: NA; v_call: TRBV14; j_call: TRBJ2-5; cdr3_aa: CASSQRQGRGETQYF
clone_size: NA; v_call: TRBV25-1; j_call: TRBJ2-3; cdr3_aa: CASSVAGGIGGTDTQYF
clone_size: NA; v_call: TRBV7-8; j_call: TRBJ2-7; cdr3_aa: CASIPSGDSPYEQYF
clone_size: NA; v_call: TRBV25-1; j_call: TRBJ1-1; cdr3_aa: CASSSPRGYMNTEAFF
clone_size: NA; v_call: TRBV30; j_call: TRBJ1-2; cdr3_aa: CAWSGSGGIYGYTF
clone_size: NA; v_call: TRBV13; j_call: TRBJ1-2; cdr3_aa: CASTHYRVGGYTF
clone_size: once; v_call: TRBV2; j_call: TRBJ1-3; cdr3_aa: CASSVGQGGGNTIYF
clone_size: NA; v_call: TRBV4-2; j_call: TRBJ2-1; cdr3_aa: CASSHGPSGDNEQFF
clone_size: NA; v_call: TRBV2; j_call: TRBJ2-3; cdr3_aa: CASTPGQITDTQYF
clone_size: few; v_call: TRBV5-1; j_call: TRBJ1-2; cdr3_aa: CASSSETGQRNYGYTF
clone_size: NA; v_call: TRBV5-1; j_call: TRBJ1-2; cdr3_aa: CASSPFNRDGYGYTF
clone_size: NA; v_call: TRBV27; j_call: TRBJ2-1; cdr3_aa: CASSFTGFKQFF
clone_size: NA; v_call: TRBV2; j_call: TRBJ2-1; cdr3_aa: CASFRPSGRGEQFF
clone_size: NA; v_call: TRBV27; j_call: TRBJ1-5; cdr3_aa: CASSRTGDQPQHF
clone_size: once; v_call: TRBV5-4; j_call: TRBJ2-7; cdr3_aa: CASSFGTGGPYEQYF
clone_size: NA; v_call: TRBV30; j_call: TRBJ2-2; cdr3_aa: CAWTAGYTGELFF
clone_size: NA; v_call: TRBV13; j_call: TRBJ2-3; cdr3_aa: CASSQTSGAQTDTQYF
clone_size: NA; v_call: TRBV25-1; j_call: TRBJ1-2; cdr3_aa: CASSEGTSWSGGYTF
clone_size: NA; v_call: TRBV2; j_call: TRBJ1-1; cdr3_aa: CASSDRRELNTEAFF
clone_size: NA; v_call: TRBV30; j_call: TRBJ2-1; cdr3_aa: CALQGASYNEQFF
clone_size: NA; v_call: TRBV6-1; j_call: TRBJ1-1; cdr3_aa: CASSEWSEVNTEAFF
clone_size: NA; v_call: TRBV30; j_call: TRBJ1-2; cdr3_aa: CAWSVNPYGYTF
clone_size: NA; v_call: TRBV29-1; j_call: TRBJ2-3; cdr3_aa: CSFPYRGSTDTQYF
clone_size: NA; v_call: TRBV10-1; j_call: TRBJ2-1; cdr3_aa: CASSESLVYNEQFF
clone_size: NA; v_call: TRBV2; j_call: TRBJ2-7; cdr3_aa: CASKQGAAEQYF
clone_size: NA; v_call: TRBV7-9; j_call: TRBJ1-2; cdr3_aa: CASSLEGLYGYTF
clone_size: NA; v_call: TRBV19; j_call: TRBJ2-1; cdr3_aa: CASSIVASGSSYNEQFF
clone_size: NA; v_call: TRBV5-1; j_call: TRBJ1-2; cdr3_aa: CASSLAPGGRGYTF
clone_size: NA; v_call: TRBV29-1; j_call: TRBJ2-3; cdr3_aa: CSGRWMSTDTQYF
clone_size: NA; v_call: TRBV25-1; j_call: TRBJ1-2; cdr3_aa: CASTSNNYGYTF
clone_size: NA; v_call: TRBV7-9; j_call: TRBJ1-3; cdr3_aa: CASSPIPQSSGNTIYF
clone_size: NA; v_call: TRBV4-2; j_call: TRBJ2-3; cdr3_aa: CASSLERGGSEGTDTQYF
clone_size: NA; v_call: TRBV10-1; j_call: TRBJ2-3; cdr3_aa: CASSRGTTDTQYF
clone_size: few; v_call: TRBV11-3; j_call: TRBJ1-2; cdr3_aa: CASSLDRGRGRDGYTF
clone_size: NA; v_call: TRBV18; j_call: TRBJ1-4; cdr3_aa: CASSPFQGTNEKLFF
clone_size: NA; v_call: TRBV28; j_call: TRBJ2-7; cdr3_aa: CASSTQGAFYEQYF
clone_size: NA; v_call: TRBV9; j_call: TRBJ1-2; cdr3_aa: CASSPGGSYGYTF
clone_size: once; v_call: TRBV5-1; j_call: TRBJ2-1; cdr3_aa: CASSLDGTRDLNEQFF
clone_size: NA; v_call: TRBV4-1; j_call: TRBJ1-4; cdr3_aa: CASSQERGRFGELFF
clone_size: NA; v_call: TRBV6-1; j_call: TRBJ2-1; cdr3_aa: CASSTLGASYNEQFF
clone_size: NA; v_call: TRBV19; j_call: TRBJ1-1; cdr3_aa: CASSPLSVLEGAFF
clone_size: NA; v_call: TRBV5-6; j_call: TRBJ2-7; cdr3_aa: CASSSPLQGINYEQYF
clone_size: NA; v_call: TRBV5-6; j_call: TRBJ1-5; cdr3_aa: CASSLGRGNQPQHF
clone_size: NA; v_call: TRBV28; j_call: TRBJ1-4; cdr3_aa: CASRPGGNEKLFF
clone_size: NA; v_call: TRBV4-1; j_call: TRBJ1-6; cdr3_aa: CASRLRPARGLRSPLHF
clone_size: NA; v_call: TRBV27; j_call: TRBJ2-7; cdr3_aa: CASSLGSGAAYEQYF
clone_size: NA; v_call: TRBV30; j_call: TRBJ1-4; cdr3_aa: CAWSVRGYINEKLFF
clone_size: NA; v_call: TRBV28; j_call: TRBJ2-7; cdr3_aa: CASSPPGHFYEQYF
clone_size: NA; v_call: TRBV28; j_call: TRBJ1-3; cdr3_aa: CASSSTEPSSGNTIYF
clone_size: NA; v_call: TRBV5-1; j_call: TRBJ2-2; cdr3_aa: CASSTGLAGGTGELFF
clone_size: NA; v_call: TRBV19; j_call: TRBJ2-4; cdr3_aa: CASIGTGGDIQYF
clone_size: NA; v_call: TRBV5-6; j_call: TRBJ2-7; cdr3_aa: CASSHRGGSSYEQYF
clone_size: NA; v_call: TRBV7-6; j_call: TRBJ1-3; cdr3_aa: CASSLDSGNTIYF
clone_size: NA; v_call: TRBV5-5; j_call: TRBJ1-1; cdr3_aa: CASSPRGGVNTEAFF